What follows is one TCR beta chain and its context. Its specificity is not known. The record originates from a study of cytotoxic CD8 clonotypes in ibrutinib-treated CLL. As for the study in general: In all, under twelve patients were relapsed/refractory, approximately 15 were treatment-naive and 17 to 18 were IGHV unmutated.

The method was immunoSEQ multiplex PCR; TCRdb's version includes in-frame clones alone and lacks a portion of them. Among roughly 170,000 clones listed, about 84% were seen once. V lost 10 bases and J lost 1, with 16 bases in between. Per the germline V gene, CDR1 is LNHDA and CDR2 is SQIVND (reference sequence). The CDR3 contains 14 residues. Study-wide findings and caveats: Shared public clonotypes were rare, and on treatment they either got smaller or stayed the same. Baseline clonality exceeded age-matched healthy donors and tracked circulating CD8+ T-cell counts. Clonality grew at ibrutinib response; at progression, it decreased back toward baseline.

This sample comprised PBMCs, obtained after 24 months of ibrutinib treatment. The origin of this receptor is a human donor with chronic lymphocytic leukemia. This sequence joins TRBV19 and TRBJ1-1; a possible D gene is TRBD1 (5 bases). CDR3 coding DNA: TGTGCCACCAGCATGGGACGGTGGAACACTGAAGCTTTCTTT. Amino acid sequence: CATSMGRWNTEAFF.